The 28 T cell receptor beta chains in this list originate from one sample, sequenced in a study of shared clonotypes between healthy human individuals. Profiling relied on immunoSEQ multiplex PCR, and the TCRdb table lists in-frame clones only, not all of them. Among 2 million to 2.5 million clones listed, under 97% were seen once. The material sequenced was naive CD4+ T cells sorted from blood. Regarding subset: CD45RA+ positively selected. These receptor sequences come from a man aged 18-30 years in good health.

This clone was counted a single time. This sequence joins TRBV7-9 and TRBJ1-2; no firm D call. V lost 5 bases, J lost 7 bases, and 14 bases lay in between. The CDR3 runs 13 residues. Germline assignment: CDR1 SEHNR and CDR2 FQNEAQ (reference sequence). The CDR3 nucleotides are TGTGCCAGCAGCCTCGGACCCGCCGGTGGCTACACCTTC. The encoded protein is CASSLGPAGGYTF.

This clone is a singleton in its sample. V gene TRBV5-1 combines with J gene TRBJ1-4; 9 nucleotides match TRBD1. From germline, CDR1 is SGHRS and CDR2 YFSETQ. V lost 1 base, J lost 6 bases, and 7 bases stayed unmatched. The CDR3 is made up of 16 amino acids. In nucleotides, the CDR3 is TGCGCCAGCAGCTTGAGGTCCGGACAGGGGCATGAAAAACTGTTTTTT. This gives the protein CASSLRSGQGHEKLFF.

The chain recombines TRBV6-1 with TRBJ1-2; 8 nucleotides match TRBD1. The junction had 8 bases not matched to a gene; V was cut back by 4 bases and J by 4 bases. Per the germline V gene, CDR1 is MNHNS and CDR2 is SASEGT. This CDR3 is built from 15 residues. CDR3 sequence (DNA): TGTGCCAGCAGTGTTTTGACAGGGGACGGCTATGGCTACACCTTC. Its protein product is CASSVLTGDGYGYTF.

On this clone: Other DNA sequences in the sample encode the same CDR3. V and J are TRBV7-9 and TRBJ1-2; D might be TRBD1 (5 bases). CDR3 size: 13 residues. Trimming shortened V by 3 bases and J by 5 bases, and 10 bases separated the two germline ends. Per the germline V gene, CDR1 is SEHNR and CDR2 is FQNEAQ (reference sequence). The CDR3 DNA reads TGTGCCAGCAGCTTGGGGCAGGGTTATGGCTACACCTTC. Protein product: CASSLGQGYGYTF.

V and J are TRBV7-8 and TRBJ2-7, with TRBD1 matching over 8 bases. The CDR3 runs 15 residues. J gave up 2 bases and V 5 bases, and 8 bases lay outside the gene matches. Germline V gives CDR1 SGHVS, CDR2 FQNEAQ. The CDR3 DNA sequence: TGTGCCAGCAGCACAGAGGGACAGGCAGCCTACGAGCAGTACTTC. Amino acids: CASSTEGQAAYEQYF.

This clone was counted a few times. Other nucleotide sequences in the sample specify the same CDR3. This sequence joins TRBV5-1 and TRBJ2-3; D is ambiguous. The V and J ends lost 0 bases and 0 bases respectively, with 5 bases between them. The CDR3 length is 14 residues. Germline CDR1 SGHRS, CDR2 YFSETQ. CDR3 sequence reads: CASSLGPSTDTQYF. The CDR3 DNA sequence: TGCGCCAGCAGCTTGGGTCCTAGCACAGATACGCAGTATTTT.

J is TRBJ1-1 and V is TRBV6-6; perhaps TRBD1 as D (5 bases). V was cut by 0 bases and J by 7 bases, with 9 bases left in between. CDR3 length equals 13 residues. Looked up from germline, CDR1 is MNHNY and CDR2 is SVGAGI (reference sequence). The CDR3 reads CASSYSGPSEAFF. The CDR3 nucleotides are TGTGCCAGCAGTTACTCGGGGCCCAGTGAAGCTTTCTTT.

The V gene is TRBV5-4, the J gene TRBJ2-2, with D hard to call. CDR3 length: 15 amino acids. Germline V lookup: CDR1 SGHNT, CDR2 YYREEE (reference sequence). V lost 3 bases and J lost 1, with 10 bases in between. The CDR3 loop reads CASSSAGMNTGELFF. The CDR3 coding sequence is TGTGCCAGCAGCTCAGCAGGAATGAACACCGGGGAGCTGTTTTTT.

This sequence joins TRBV6-6 and TRBJ2-3; D perhaps matches TRBD2 (6 bases). Trimming removed 10 bases from V and 0 bases from J, with 14 bases in between. CDR1 MNHNY and CDR2 SVGAGI come from the germline V gene (reference sequence). The CDR3 spans 14 residues. The CDR3 bases are TGTGCCACCCATAGCGGAAGAAGCACAGATACGCAGTATTTT. This sequence encodes CATHSGRSTDTQYF.

V is TRBV12-5 and J is TRBJ2-5; 7 nucleotides match TRBD2. J gave up 2 bases and V 6 bases, and 3 bases lay outside the gene matches. The CDR3 is 13 residues long. Germline V gene lookup returns CDR1 LGHNT and CDR2 FRNRAP. The CDR3 sequence: CASGASGQETQYF. CDR3 coding DNA: TGTGCTAGTGGCGCTAGCGGACAAGAGACCCAGTACTTC.

V gene TRBV27 combines with J gene TRBJ1-5; a possible D gene is TRBD1 (6 bases). Trimming shortened V by 4 bases and J by 6 bases, and 19 bases separated the two germline ends. Germline CDR1 and CDR2: MNHEY and SMNVEV (reference sequence). The CDR3 length is 16 residues. CDR3: CASSSRTDLVGQPQHF. The CDR3 DNA reads TGTGCCAGCAGTTCCCGGACAGACCTTGTAGGTCAGCCCCAGCATTTT.

In regard to this clone: This CDR3 is also generated by other DNA sequences in the sample. This chain joins TRBV6-1 and TRBJ1-6; TRBD1 might be the D (5 bases). Trimming stripped 1 base from V and 7 bases from J, with 11 bases between. The CDR3 extends over 15 amino acids. Per the germline V gene, CDR1 is MNHNS and CDR2 is SASEGT. The CDR3 DNA reads as TGTGCCAGCAGTGAAGGGCAGGGTTACAATTCACCCCTCCACTTT. Amino acids: CASSEGQGYNSPLHF.

The rearrangement links TRBV30 to TRBJ2-5; 7 nucleotides align to TRBD1. V lost 4 bases to trimming and J lost 1 base; unmatched junction nucleotides: 3. The CDR3 has 13 residues. Per germline, CDR1 GTSNPN and CDR2 SVGIG (reference sequence). The CDR3 here is CAWTGGPQETQYF. CDR3 coding DNA: TGTGCCTGGACAGGGGGTCCCCAAGAGACCCAGTACTTC.

V and J are TRBV6-1 and TRBJ2-7; 8 positions agree with TRBD1. The junction had 5 bases not matched to a gene; V was cut back by 8 bases and J by 2 bases. Germline loops: CDR1 MNHNS, CDR2 SASEGT. This CDR3 is built from 13 residues. CDR3 sequence (DNA): TGTGCCAGCTCACAGGGGGACACCTACGAGCAGTACTTC. Its translation is CASSQGDTYEQYF.

Details on this clone: At the DNA level, this CDR3 is encoded by other sequences in the same sample as well. The V gene is TRBV5-1, the J gene TRBJ2-3; D is perhaps TRBD1 (6 bases). Germline CDR1 SGHRS, CDR2 YFSETQ. Trimming cost V 2 bases and J 4 bases, with 8 bases left between them. This CDR3 region has 13 residues. Here the CDR3 reads CASSLSGADTQYF. The CDR3 nucleotides read TGCGCCAGCAGCTTATCAGGGGCAGATACGCAGTATTTT.

V usage is TRBV10-3 and J usage is TRBJ2-7; TRBD1 aligns across 7 bases. Germline assignment: CDR1 ENHRY and CDR2 SYGVKD. V gave up 2 bases and J gave up 3 bases; unmatched junction bases: 1. The CDR3 sequence is 13 residues long. CDR3 residues: CAISETGDYEQYF. The CDR3 nucleotides are TGTGCCATCAGTGAGACAGGGGACTACGAGCAGTACTTC.

CDR3 nucleotide sequence: TGCGCCAGCAGCGTGAGTCTCGGGGGTATCGACAATTCCTACGAGCAGTACTTC. Its protein product is CASSVSLGGIDNSYEQYF. V is TRBV5-1 and J is TRBJ2-7; a possible D gene is TRBD2 (6 bases). The V gene lost 4 bases and the J gene lost 1 base, with 24 bases spanning the gap. Germline CDR1 and CDR2: SGHRS and YFSETQ. The length of the CDR3 is 18 residues.

The chain is built from TRBV19 and TRBJ2-6, with D possibly called TRBD1 or TRBD2 (5 bases each). The CDR3 runs to 18 residues. Trimming removed 3 bases from V and 1 base from J, with 16 bases in between. CDR1 is LNHDA and CDR2 is SQIVND in the germline V gene (reference sequence). CDR3: CASSIPTGRRSGANVLTF. The CDR3 DNA follows: TGTGCCAGTAGTATCCCCACGGGACGTAGATCTGGGGCCAACGTCCTGACTTTC.

The chain is built from TRBV30 and TRBJ2-1; tentative D call: TRBD2 (6 bases). V was clipped by 5 bases and J by 7 bases, with 12 bases between them. Germline values: CDR1 GTSNPN, CDR2 SVGIG (reference sequence). This CDR3 contains 12 residues. CDR3 DNA: TGTGCCTGGTTAGCGGTGAAGAATGAGCAGTTCTTC. Encoded protein: CAWLAVKNEQFF.

As concerns this clone: This CDR3 is also generated by other DNA sequences in the sample. V is TRBV5-1 and J is TRBJ2-7; D remains ambiguous. From germline, CDR1 is SGHRS and CDR2 YFSETQ. Trimming stripped 3 bases from V and 3 bases from J, with 4 bases between. CDR3 size: 11 residues. The CDR3 sequence: CASSSNYEQYF. As DNA, the CDR3 is TGCGCCAGCAGCTCGAACTACGAGCAGTACTTC.

The J gene is TRBJ1-1, the V gene TRBV9; the D is unclear. The CDR3 is 15 amino acids. V shed 3 bases and J shed 0 bases, with 12 bases lying between them. The germline V gene has CDR1 SGDLS and CDR2 YYNGEE. CDR3 bases: TGTGCCAGCAGCGGGCAAGGGTTAATGAACACTGAAGCTTTCTTT. Amino acids: CASSGQGLMNTEAFF. Full variable domain (rest looked up from reference TRBV9 and TRBJ1-1): DSGVTQTPKHLITATGQRVTLRCSPRSGDLSVYWYQQSLDQGLQFLIQYYNGEERAKGNILERFSAQQFPDLHSELNLSSLELGDSALYFCASSGQGLMNTEAFFGQGTRLTVV.

In the case of this clone: The sample holds other DNA sequences that translate to the same CDR3. This chain connects TRBV10-3 to TRBJ1-5; D remains unclear. Per germline, CDR1 ENHRY and CDR2 SYGVKD. The CDR3 spans 14 residues. V lost 0 bases and J 4 bases, leaving 7 bases between the germline ends. CDR3 sequence: CAISESGSNQPQHF. The CDR3 nucleotides are TGTGCCATCAGTGAGTCGGGAAGTAATCAGCCCCAGCATTTT.

As regards this clone: Additional DNA sequences in this sample encode the identical CDR3. The chain recombines TRBV5-1 with TRBJ2-5; 7 bases agree with TRBD1. CDR3 length equals 13 residues. V trimming: 2 bases; J trimming: 3 bases; junction bases outside the gene matches: 1. Germline V gives CDR1 SGHRS, CDR2 YFSETQ. CDR3 nucleotides: TGCGCCAGCAGCTTAACAGGGGAAGAGACCCAGTACTTC. Protein: CASSLTGEETQYF.

The chain uses TRBV10-2 and TRBJ2-7; 11 bases are shared with TRBD1. Trimming took 3 bases from V and 6 from J; bases not matched to a gene: 7. This CDR3 has 15 amino acids. The V gene's germline CDR1 is WSHSY and CDR2 SAAADI. In DNA, the CDR3 is TGCGCCAGCAGTGATCCCCGGGACAGGGGGTTCGAGCAGTACTTC. It is translated as CASSDPRDRGFEQYF.

The chain couples TRBV28 to TRBJ1-4; unclear D gene. This CDR3 has 14 amino acids. Germline assignment: CDR1 MDHEN and CDR2 SYDVKM. V was cut by 1 base and J by 4 bases, with 7 bases left in between. The CDR3 coding sequence is TGTGCCAGCAGTTTATTAGGGTTTAATGAAAAACTGTTTTTT. Its translation is CASSLLGFNEKLFF.

Turning to this clone: The same CDR3 is also encoded by other DNA sequences in this sample. The CDR3 coding sequence is TGCGCCAGCAGCTCCGTTGGGGGCACAGATACGCAGTATTTT. It specifies CASSSVGGTDTQYF. The rearrangement links TRBV5-1 to TRBJ2-3; unclear D gene. The CDR3 consists of 14 residues. The V and J ends lost 3 bases and 1 base respectively, with 9 bases between them. Germline V CDR1 and CDR2: SGHRS, YFSETQ. Full variable domain (outside the CDR3, taken from reference TRBV5-1 and TRBJ2-3): KAGVTQTPRYLIKTRGQQVTLSCSPISGHRSVSWYQQTPGQGLQFLFEYFSETQRNKGNFPGRFSGRQFSNSRSEMNVSTLELGDSALYLCASSSVGGTDTQYFGPGTRLTVL.

This clone was seen once. This sequence joins TRBV6-1 and TRBJ2-5; D may match TRBD1 or TRBD2 (5 bases each). Trimming cost V 3 bases and J 5 bases, with 19 bases left between them. This CDR3 comprises 16 residues. Germline V lookup: CDR1 MNHNS, CDR2 SASEGT. As DNA, the CDR3 is TGTGCCAGCAGTGACGGGGCTCAGCCCCGGTTGGAGACCCAGTACTTC. Translating it yields CASSDGAQPRLETQYF.

The rearrangement links TRBV4-3 to TRBJ2-1; 7 bases are a match to TRBD2. Germline lookup yields CDR1 LGHNA and CDR2 YSLEER. CDR3 length: 15 amino acids. V gave up 4 bases and J gave up 7 bases; unmatched junction bases: 10. The CDR3 region has the DNA TGCGCCAGCAGCCTCGCCTACCCCGGGGGGAATGAGCAGTTCTTC. It encodes CASSLAYPGGNEQFF.